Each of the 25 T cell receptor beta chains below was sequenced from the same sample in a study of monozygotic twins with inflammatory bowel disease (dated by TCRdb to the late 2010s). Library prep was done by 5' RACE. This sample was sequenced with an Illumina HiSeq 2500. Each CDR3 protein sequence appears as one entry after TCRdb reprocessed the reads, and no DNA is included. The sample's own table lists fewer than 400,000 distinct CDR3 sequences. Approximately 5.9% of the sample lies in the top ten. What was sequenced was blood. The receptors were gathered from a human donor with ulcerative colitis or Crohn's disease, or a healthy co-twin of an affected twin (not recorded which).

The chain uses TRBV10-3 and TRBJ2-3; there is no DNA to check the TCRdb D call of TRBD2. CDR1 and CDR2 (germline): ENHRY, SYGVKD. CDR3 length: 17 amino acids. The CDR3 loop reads CAIRENRLAGITDTQYF.

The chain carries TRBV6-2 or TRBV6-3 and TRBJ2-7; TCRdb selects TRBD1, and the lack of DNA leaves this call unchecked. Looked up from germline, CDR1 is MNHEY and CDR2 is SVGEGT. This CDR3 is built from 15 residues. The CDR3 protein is CASQSLKGQSYEQYF.

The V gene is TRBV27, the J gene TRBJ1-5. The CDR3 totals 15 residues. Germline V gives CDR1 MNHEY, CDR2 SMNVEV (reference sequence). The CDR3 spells CASSLSPVSNQPQHF.

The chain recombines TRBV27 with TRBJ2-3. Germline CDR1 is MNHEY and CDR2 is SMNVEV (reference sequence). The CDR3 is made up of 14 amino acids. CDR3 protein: CASSLFRSTDTQYF.

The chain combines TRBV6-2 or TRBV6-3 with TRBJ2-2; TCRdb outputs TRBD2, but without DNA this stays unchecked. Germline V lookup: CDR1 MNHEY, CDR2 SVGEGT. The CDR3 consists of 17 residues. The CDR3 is CASSYRGGAANTGELFF.

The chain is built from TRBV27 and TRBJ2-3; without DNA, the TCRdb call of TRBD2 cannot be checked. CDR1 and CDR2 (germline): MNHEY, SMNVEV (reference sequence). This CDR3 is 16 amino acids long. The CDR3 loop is CASSLNGGRSAYTQYF.

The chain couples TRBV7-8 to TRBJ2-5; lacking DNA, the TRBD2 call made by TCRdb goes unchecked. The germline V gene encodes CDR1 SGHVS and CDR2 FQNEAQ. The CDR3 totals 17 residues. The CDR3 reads CASTDQRTSGTQETQYF.

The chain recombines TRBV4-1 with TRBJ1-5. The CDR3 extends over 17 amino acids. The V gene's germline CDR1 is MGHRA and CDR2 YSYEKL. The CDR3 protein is CASSQGMIWRSNQPQHF.

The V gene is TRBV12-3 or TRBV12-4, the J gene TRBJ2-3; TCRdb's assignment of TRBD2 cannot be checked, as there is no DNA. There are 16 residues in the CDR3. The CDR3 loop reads CASSSYVLVRTDTQYF.

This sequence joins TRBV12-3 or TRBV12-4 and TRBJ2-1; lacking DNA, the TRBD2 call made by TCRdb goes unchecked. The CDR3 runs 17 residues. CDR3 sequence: CASRRSLAGGTKDEQFF.

The chain's CDR3 is CASGLWRGSTGELFF. V usage is TRBV12-5 and J usage is TRBJ2-2; the TRBD2 assignment by TCRdb is unverifiable without DNA. CDR1 is LGHNT and CDR2 is FRNRAP in the germline V gene. The CDR3 runs 15 residues. The full variable domain, its missing parts supplied by reference TRBV12-5 and TRBJ2-2, is DARVTQTPRHKVTEMGQEVTMRCQPILGHNTVFWYRQTMMQGLELLAYFRNRAPLDDSGMPKDRFSAEMPDATLATLKIQPSEPRDSAVYFCASGLWRGSTGELFFGEGSRLTVL.

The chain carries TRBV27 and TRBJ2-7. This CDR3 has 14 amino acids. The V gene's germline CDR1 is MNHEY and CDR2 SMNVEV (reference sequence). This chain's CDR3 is CASSFWGASYEQYF.

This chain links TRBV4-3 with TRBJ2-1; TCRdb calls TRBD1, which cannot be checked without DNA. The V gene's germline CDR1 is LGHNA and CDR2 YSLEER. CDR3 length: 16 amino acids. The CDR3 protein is CASSQNPLGATKEQFF.

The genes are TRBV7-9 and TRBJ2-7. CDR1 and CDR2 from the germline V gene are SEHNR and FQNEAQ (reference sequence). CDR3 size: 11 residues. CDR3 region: CASSPDYEQYF.

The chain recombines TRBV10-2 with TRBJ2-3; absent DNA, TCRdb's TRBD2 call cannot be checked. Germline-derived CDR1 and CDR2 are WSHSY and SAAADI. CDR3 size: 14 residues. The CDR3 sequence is CVSLGAAGTDTQYF.

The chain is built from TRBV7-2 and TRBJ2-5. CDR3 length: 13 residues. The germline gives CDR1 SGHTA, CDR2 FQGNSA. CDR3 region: CASSLGMGETQYF.

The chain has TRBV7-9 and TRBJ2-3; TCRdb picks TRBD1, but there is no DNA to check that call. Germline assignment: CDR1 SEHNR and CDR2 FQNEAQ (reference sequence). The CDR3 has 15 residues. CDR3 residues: CASSIDRGPTDTQYF.

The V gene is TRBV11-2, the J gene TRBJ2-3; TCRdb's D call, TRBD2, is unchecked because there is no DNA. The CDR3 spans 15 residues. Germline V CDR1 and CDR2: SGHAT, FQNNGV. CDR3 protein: CASSFPGGPTDTQYF.

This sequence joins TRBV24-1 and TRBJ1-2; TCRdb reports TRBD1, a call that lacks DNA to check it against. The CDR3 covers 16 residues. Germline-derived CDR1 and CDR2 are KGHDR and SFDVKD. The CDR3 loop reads CATSDPRDRGSVGYTF.

The CDR3 is CASSLETRDRNSPLHF. The chain is built from TRBV5-1 and TRBJ1-6; TCRdb's D call of TRBD1 is untestable without DNA. CDR1 and CDR2 (germline): SGHRS, YFSETQ. There are 16 residues in the CDR3.

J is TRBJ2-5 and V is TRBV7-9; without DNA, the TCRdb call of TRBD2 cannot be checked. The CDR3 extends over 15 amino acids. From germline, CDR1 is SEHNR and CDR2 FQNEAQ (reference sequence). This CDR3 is CASSLVAGNQETQYF.

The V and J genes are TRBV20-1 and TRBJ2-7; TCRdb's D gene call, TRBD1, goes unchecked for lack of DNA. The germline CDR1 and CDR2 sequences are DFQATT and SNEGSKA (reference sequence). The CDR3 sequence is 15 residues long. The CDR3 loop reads CSARVPGRNYYEQYF.

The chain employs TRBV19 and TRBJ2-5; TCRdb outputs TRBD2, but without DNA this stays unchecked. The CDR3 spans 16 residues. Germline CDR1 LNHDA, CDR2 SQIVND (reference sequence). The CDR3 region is CASSIATSGGKETQYF.

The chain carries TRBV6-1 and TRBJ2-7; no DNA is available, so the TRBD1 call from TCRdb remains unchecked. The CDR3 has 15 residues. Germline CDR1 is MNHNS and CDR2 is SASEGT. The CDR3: CASKLQGAAGYEQYF.

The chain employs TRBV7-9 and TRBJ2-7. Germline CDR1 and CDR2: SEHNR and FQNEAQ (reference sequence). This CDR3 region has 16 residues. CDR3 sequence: CASSLAGRRSSYEQYF.